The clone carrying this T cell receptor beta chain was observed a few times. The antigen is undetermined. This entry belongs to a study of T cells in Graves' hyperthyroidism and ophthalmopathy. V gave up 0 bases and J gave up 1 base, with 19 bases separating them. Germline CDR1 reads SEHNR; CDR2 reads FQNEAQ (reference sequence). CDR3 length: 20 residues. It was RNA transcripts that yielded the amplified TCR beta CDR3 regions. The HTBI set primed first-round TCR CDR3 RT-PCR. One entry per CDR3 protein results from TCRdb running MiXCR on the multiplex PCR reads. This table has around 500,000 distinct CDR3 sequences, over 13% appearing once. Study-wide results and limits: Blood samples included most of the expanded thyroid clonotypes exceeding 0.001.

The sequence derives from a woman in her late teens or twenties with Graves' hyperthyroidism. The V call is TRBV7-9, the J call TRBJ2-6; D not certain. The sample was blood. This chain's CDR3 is CASSLASFVSRSSGANVLTF. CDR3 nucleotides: TGTGCCAGCAGCTTAGCCAGTTTCGTGAGTAGATCATCTGGGGCCAACGTCCTGACTTTC. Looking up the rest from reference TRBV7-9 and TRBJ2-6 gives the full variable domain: DTGVSQNPRHKITKRGQNVTFRCDPISEHNRLYWYRQTLGQGPEFLTYFQNEAQLEKSRLLSDRFSAERPKGSFSTLEIQRTEQGDSAMYLCASSLASFVSRSSGANVLTFGAGSRLTVL.